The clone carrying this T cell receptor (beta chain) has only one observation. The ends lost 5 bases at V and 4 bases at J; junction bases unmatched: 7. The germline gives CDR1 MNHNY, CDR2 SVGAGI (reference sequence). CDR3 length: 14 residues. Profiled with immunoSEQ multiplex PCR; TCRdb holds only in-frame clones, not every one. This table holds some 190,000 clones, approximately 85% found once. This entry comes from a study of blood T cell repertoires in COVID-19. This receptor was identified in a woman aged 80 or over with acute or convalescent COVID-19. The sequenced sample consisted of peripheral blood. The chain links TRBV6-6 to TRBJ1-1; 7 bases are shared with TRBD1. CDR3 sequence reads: CASSAQQGPTEAFF. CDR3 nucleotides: TGTGCCAGCAGTGCTCAACAGGGGCCCACTGAAGCTTTCTTT.